The entry below gives a single T cell receptor beta chain sequence along with its context. The data were obtained in a study of blood T cell repertoires in COVID-19. Across the whole study: Acute-phase and convalescent COVID-19 samples originated in the United States, Italy and Spain. T cells, B-cell-depleted T cells, or PBMCs supplied cDNA or gDNA.

Produced via immunoSEQ multiplex PCR; TCRdb's table is partial and in-frame only. The table lists around 200,000 clones, approximately 84% of them singletons. With V trimmed by 6 bases and J by 7 bases, 16 bases remained unmatched. This CDR3 comprises 17 residues. Per germline, CDR1 SEHNR and CDR2 FQNEAQ (reference sequence). The age range of participants was about 18 to 89 years, with residence in roughly 25 US areas. For recovered donors of Cohort 3, there were two negative PCRs, clearance, or symptom resolution. The source material was PBMCs or T cells enriched from blood (not recorded which). The rearrangement joins TRBV7-9 to TRBJ1-5, with 9 bases matching TRBD1. This TCR derives from a woman in her twenties or thirties who had recovered from COVID-19. The CDR3 DNA reads TGTGCCAGCAGTTACCAACCACAGGGGGCGGCGGTACAGCCCCAGCATTTT. Encoded protein: CASSYQPQGAAVQPQHF.